Sequencing of this TCR beta chain was carried out in a study of T cells after yellow fever vaccination. Overall study context: By means of CD3, CD45RA, CCR7 and CD95, the EM, EMRA, CM and Tscm memory subsets were sorted. General study results and limits: The booster saw the reappearance of most primary-vaccination clones (more than 95% CD4, roughly 90% CD8). There was a possibility that FACS-sorted repertoires contained abundant clonotypes contaminating from the bulk population.

The TCR cDNA carried a universal primer site and UMIs from 5'RACE template switching. Via MiXCR, TCRdb re-called the 5' RACE reads, giving one row per CDR3 protein. The sample includes around 31,000 distinct CDR3 sequences, approximately 10% of them seen just once. This CDR3 has 14 residues. The germline gives CDR1 LGHDT, CDR2 YNNKEL (reference sequence). The V gene lost 4 bases and the J gene lost 1 base, with 10 bases spanning the gap. This clonotype was picked up many times. Sequenced material: PBMCs, either bulk or a sorted T-cell subset (CD4+, CD8+, memory, or dextramer-sorted; not recorded which), taken roughly 14 days after the first yellow fever vaccination. The rearrangement uses TRBV3-1 and TRBJ2-5; D call uncertain. The sequence was obtained from a man aged 18 to 35 who received the YFV17D yellow fever vaccine. CDR3 region: CASSPSEGQETQYF. The CDR3 DNA reads TGTGCCAGCAGCCCCAGCGAAGGCCAAGAGACCCAGTACTTC.